The T cell receptor (beta chain) described here comes from a study of STAT3 mutations in large granular lymphocyte leukemia. This clone was counted a few times. The antigen is undetermined. Study outcomes and limitations: Every T-LGLL patient had at least one immunodominant TCRbeta clonotype.

Assay: immunoSEQ multiplex PCR; the TCRdb copy retains only in-frame clones and omits some. Seen here are about 2,400 clones, approximately 55% observed once, and the top ten hold about 81%. This CDR3 spans 15 amino acids. Germline CDR1 reads SEHNR; CDR2 reads FQNEAQ (reference sequence). Trimming stripped 5 bases from V and 8 bases from J, with 16 bases between. The clonotype originates from a man in his 60s with T-cell large granular lymphocyte leukemia. Some clones in this sample may be carry-over from other donors' samples. The sample taken for sequencing was peripheral blood mononuclear cells. This rearrangement joins TRBV7-9 to TRBJ1-6; D remains unclear. The CDR3 spells CASSPDSPRDSPLHF. The CDR3 DNA follows: TGTGCCAGCAGCCCGGACTCCCCAAGGGATTCACCCCTCCACTTT.